This T cell receptor beta chain was identified in a study of T cell responses to AZD1222 COVID-19 vaccine. Whole-study findings and limits: Repertoire collection took place solely once the T cell response had peaked.

The CDR3 runs 16 residues. Germline-derived CDR1 and CDR2 are LNHDA and SQIVND (reference sequence). The ends were cut back, 2 bases at V and 6 bases at J, with 17 bases in the middle. With respect to this clone: Its antigen is still unknown.

Assay: immunoSEQ multiplex PCR; the TCRdb copy retains only in-frame clones and omits some. This table holds under 120,000 clones, about 85% found once. The sequence derives from an adult who received the AZD1222 COVID-19 vaccine. The V gene is TRBV19, the J gene TRBJ2-1, with D possibly TRBD2 on 6 matching bases. The starting material was peripheral blood, obtained 28 days after the second AZD1222 dose. CDR3 in DNA: TGTGCCAGTAGTATATATTTCTCGGGCGGGGCCAATGAGCAGTTCTTC. Translated, it gives CASSIYFSGGANEQFF.